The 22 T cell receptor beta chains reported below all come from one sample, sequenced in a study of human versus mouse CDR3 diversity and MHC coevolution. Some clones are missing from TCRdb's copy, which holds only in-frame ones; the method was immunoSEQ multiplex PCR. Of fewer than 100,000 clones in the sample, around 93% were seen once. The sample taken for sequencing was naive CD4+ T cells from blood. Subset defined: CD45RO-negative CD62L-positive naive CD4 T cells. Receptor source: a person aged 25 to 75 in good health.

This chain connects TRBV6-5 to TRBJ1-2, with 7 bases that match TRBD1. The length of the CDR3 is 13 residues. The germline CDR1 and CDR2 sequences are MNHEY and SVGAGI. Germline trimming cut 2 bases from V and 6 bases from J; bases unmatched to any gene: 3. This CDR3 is CASSYRQGNGYTF. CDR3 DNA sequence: TGTGCCAGCAGTTACCGACAGGGAAATGGCTACACCTTC.

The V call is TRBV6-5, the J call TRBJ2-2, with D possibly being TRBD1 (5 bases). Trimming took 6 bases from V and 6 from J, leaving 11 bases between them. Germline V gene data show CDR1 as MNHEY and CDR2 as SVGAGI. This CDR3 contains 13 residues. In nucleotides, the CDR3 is TGTGCCAGCAGCCGTGACAGCTCCGGGGAGCTGTTTTTT. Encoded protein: CASSRDSSGELFF.

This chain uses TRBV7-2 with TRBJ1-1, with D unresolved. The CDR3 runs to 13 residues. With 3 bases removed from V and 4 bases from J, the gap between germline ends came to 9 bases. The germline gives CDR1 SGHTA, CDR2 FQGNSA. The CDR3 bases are TGTGCCAGCAGCTTGAGGATGAGCACTGAAGCTTTCTTT. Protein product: CASSLRMSTEAFF.

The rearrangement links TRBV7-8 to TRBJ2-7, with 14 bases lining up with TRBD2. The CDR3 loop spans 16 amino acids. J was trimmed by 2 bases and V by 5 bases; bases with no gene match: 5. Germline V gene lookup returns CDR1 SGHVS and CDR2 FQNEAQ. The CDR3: CASSPGTSGSTYEQYF. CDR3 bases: TGTGCCAGCAGCCCTGGGACTAGCGGGAGTACCTACGAGCAGTACTTC.

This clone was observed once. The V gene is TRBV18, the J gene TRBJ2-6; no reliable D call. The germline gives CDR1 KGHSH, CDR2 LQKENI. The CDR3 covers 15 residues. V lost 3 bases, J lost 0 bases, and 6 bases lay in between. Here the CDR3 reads CASSPLSSGANVLTF. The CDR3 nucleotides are TGTGCCAGCTCACCTCTATCCTCTGGGGCCAACGTCCTGACTTTC.

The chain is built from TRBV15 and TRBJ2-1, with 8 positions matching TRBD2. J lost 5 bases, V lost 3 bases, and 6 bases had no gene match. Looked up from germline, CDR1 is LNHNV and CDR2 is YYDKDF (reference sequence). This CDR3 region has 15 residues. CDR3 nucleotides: TGTGCCACCAGCAGGGACCGACTAGCGAACAATGAGCAGTTCTTC. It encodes CATSRDRLANNEQFF.

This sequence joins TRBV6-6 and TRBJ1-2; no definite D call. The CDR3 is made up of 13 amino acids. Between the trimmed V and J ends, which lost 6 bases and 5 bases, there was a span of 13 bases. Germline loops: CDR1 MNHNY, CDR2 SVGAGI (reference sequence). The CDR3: CASRAGAGYGYTF. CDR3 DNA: TGTGCCAGCAGGGCGGGCGCCGGTTATGGCTACACCTTC.

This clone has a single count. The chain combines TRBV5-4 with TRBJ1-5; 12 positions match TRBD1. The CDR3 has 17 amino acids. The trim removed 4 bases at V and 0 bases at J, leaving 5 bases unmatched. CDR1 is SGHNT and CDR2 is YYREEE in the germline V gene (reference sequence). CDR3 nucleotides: TGTGCCAGCAGCGCTGGGACAGGGGGCCTTAGCAATCAGCCCCAGCATTTT. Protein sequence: CASSAGTGGLSNQPQHF. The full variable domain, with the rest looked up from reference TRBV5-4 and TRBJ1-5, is ETGVTQSPTHLIKTRGQQVTLRCSSQSGHNTVSWYQQALGQGPQFIFQYYREEENGRGNFPPRFSGLQFPNYSSELNVNALELDDSALYLCASSAGTGGLSNQPQHFGDGTRLSIL.

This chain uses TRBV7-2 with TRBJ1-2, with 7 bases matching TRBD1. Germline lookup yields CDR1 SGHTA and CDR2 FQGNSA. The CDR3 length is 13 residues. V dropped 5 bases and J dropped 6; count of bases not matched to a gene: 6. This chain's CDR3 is CTSSPDRDHGYTF. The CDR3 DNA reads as TGTACCAGCAGCCCTGACAGGGACCATGGCTACACCTTC.

The CDR3 loop is CASSTGTGEKLFF. CDR3 in DNA: TGTGCCAGTAGTACCGGGACAGGGGAAAAACTGTTTTTT. The gene calls are TRBV19 and TRBJ1-4; 9 bases are shared with TRBD1. Losses at the gene ends were 4 bases for V and 8 bases for J; bases not matched to a gene: 2. Germline V gene lookup returns CDR1 LNHDA and CDR2 SQIVND (reference sequence). The CDR3 has 13 residues.

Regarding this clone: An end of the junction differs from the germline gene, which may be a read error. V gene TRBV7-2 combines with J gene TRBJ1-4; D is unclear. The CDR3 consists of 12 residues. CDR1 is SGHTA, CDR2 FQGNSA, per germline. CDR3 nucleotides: TGTGCCAGCACCTTATACGGGGAAAAACTGTTTTTT. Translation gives CASTLYGEKLFF.

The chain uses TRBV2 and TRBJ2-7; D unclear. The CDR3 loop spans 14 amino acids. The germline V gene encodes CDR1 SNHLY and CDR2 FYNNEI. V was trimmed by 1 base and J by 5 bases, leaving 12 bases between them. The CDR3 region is CASSEVGYEDEQYF. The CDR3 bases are TGTGCCAGCAGTGAAGTAGGCTATGAGGACGAGCAGTACTTC.

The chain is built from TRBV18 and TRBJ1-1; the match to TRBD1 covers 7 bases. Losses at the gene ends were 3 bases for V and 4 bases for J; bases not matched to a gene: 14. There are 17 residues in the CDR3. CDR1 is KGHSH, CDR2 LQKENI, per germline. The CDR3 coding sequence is TGTGCCAGCTCACCTCCCGGACAGGCCGGAGGGAGCACTGAAGCTTTCTTT. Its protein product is CASSPPGQAGGSTEAFF.

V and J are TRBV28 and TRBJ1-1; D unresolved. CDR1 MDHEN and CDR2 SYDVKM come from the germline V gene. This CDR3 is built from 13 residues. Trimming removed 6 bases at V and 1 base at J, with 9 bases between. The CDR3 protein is CASRDTPNTEAFF. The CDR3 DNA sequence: TGTGCCAGCAGAGATACACCGAACACTGAAGCTTTCTTT.

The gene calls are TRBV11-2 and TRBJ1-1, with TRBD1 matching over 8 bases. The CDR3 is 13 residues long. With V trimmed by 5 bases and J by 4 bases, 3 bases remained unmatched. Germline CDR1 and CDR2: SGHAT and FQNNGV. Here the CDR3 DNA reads TGTGCCAGCAGCCCGGACAGGGTCACTGAAGCTTTCTTT. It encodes CASSPDRVTEAFF.

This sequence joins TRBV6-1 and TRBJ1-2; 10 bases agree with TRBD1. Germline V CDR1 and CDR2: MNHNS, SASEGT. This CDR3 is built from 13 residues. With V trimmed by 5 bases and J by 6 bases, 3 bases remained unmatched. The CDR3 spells CASSLDRGDGYTF. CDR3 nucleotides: TGTGCCAGCAGTTTGGACAGGGGGGATGGCTACACCTTC.

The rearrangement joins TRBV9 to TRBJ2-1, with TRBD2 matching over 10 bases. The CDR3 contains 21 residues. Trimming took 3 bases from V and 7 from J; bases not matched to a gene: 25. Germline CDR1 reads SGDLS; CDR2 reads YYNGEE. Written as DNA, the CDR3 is TGTGCCAGCAGCGAGTGGGGTTTCGCGGGTGCGGTAGCGGGAGGTATGAATGAGCAGTTCTTC. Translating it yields CASSEWGFAGAVAGGMNEQFF.

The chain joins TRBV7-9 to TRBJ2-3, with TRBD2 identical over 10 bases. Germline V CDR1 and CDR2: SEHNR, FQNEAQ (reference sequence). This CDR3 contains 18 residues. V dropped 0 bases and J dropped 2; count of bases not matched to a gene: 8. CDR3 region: CASSLALSSGGDTDTQYF. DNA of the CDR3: TGTGCCAGCAGCTTAGCGCTGTCTAGCGGGGGAGACACAGATACGCAGTATTTT.

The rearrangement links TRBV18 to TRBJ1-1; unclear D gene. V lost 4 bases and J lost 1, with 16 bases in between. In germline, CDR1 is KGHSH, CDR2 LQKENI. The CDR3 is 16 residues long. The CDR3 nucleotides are TGTGCCAGCTCACAGTACTCCGACAATTCGAACACTGAAGCTTTCTTT. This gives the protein CASSQYSDNSNTEAFF. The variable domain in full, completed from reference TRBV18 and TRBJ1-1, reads NAGVMQNPRHLVRRRGQEARLRCSPMKGHSHVYWYRQLPEEGLKFMVYLQKENIIDESGMPKERFSAEFPKEGPSILRIQQVVRGDSAAYFCASSQYSDNSNTEAFFGQGTRLTVV.

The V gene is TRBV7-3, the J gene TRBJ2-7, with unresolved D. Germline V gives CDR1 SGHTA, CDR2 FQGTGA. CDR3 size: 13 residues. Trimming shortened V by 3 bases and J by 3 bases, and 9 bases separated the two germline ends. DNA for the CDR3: TGTGCCAGCAGCTTTGGGCCCGACTACGAGCAGTACTTC. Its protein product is CASSFGPDYEQYF.

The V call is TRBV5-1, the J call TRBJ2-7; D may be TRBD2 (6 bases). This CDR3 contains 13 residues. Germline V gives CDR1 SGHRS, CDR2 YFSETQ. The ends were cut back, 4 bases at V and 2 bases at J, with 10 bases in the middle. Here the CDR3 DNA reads TGCGCCAGCAGCCGGGACTCCACCTACGAGCAGTACTTC. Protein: CASSRDSTYEQYF.

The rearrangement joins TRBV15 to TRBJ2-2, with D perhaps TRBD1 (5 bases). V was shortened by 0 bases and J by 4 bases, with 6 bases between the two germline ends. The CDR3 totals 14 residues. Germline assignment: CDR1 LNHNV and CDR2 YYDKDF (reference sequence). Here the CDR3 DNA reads TGTGCCACCAGCAGAGACAGGGTCACCGGGGAGCTGTTTTTT. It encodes CATSRDRVTGELFF.